The clone carrying this T cell receptor (beta chain) was detected many times. Its antigen is currently unknown. The sample originates from a study of blood T cells in healthy people across ages. Study-wide results and limits: The fall in TCR beta diversity per million T cells was roughly linear with age.

Trimming took 3 bases from V and 7 from J, leaving 15 bases between them. The length of the CDR3 is 14 residues. For the second PCR, which ran for 7 to 11 cycles, a sample-barcoded 5' primer and a J-beta primer mix were used. TCRdb re-analysed the 5' RACE reads in MiXCR, keeping a single row per CDR3 protein. The table has roughly 1,500,000 distinct CDR3 sequences, around two fifths seen once. This TCR came from a woman under 30 in good health. The chain employs TRBV12-3 or TRBV12-4 and TRBJ2-5; possibly TRBD2 for D (6 bases). Sequenced sample: blood. The CDR3 loop reads CASSFGTPEATQYF. The CDR3 DNA is TGTGCCAGCAGTTTCGGGACTCCCGAAGCGACCCAGTACTTC.